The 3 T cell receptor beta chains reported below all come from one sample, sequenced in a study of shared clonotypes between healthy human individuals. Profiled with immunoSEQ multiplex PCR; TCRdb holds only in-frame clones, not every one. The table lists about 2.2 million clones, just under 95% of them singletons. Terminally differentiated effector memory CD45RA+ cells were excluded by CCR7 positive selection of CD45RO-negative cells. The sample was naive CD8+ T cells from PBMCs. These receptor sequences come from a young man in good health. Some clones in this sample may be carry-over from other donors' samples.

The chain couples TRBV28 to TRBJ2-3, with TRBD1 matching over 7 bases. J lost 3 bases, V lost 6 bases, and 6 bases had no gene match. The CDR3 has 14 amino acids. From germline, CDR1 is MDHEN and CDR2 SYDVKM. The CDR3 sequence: CASSPTGVTDTQYF. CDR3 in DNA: TGTGCCAGCAGCCCCACAGGGGTGACAGATACGCAGTATTTT.

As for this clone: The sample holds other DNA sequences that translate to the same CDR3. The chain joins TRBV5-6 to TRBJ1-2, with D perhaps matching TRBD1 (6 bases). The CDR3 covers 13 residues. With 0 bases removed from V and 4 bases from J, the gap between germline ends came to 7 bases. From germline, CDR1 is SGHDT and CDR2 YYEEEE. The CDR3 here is CASSLGGGYGYTF. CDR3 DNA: TGTGCCAGCAGCTTGGGAGGGGGCTATGGCTACACCTTC.

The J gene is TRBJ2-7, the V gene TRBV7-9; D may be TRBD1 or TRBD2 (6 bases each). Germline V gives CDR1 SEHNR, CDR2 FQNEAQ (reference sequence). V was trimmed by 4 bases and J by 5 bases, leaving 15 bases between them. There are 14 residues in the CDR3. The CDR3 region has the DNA TGTGCCAGCAGCTACGACAGGAGGGGTAACGAGCAGTACTTC. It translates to CASSYDRRGNEQYF.